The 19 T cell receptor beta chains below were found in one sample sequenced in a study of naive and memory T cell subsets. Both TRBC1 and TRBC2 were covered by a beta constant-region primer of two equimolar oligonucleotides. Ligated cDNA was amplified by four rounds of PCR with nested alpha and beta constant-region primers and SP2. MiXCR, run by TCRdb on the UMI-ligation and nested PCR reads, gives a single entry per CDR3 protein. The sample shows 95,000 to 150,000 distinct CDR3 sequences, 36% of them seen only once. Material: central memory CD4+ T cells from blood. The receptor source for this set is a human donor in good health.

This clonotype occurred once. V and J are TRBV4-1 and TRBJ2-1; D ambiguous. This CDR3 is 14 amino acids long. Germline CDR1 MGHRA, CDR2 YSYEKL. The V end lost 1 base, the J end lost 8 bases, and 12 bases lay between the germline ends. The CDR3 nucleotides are TGCGCCAGCAGCCAAGGGCAAAACCCGGATGAGCAGTTCTTC. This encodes CASSQGQNPDEQFF.

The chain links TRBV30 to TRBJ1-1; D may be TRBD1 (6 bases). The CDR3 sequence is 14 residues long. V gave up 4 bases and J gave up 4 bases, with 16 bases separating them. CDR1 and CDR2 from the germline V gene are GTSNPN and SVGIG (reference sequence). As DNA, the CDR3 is TGTGCCTGGACTGAGGACAGAGTCAGCACTGAAGCTTTCTTT. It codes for CAWTEDRVSTEAFF.

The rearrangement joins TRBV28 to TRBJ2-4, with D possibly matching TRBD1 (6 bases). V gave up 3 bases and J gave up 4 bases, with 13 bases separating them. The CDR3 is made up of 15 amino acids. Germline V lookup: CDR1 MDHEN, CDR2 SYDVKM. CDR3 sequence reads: CASSLQGSSKNIQYF. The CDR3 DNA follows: TGTGCCAGCAGTTTGCAGGGGTCCTCAAAAAACATTCAGTACTTC.

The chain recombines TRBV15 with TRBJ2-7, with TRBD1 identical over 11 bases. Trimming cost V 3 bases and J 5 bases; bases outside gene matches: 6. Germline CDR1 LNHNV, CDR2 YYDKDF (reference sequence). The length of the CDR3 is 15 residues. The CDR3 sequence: CATSSEGQGAHEQYF. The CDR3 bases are TGTGCCACCAGCAGTGAAGGACAGGGGGCCCACGAGCAGTACTTC. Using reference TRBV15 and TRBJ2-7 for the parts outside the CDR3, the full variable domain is DAMVIQNPRYQVTQFGKPVTLSCSQTLNHNVMYWYQQKSSQAPKLLFHYYDKDFNNEADTPDNFQSRRPNTSFCFLDIRSPGLGDTAMYLCATSSEGQGAHEQYFGPGTRLTVT.

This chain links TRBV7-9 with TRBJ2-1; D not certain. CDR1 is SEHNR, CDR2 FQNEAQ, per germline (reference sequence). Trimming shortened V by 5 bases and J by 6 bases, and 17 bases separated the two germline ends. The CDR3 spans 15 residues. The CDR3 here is CASSLGFSFGNEQFF. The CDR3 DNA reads TGTGCCAGCAGCCTGGGGTTTAGCTTTGGCAATGAGCAGTTCTTC.

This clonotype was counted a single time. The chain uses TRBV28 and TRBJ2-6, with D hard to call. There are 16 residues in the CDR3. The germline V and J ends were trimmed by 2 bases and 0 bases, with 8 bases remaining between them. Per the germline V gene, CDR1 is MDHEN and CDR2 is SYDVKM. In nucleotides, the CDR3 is TGTGCCAGCAGTTTAGGGCACGTCTCTGGGGCCAACGTCCTGACTTTC. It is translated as CASSLGHVSGANVLTF.

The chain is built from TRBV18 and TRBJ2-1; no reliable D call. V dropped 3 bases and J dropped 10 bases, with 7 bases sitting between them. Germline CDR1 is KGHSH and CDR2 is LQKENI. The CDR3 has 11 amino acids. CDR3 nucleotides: TGTGCCAGCTCACCGAATCAAGAGCAGTTCTTC. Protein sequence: CASSPNQEQFF. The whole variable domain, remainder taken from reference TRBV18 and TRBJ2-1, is NAGVMQNPRHLVRRRGQEARLRCSPMKGHSHVYWYRQLPEEGLKFMVYLQKENIIDESGMPKERFSAEFPKEGPSILRIQQVVRGDSAAYFCASSPNQEQFFGPGTRLTVL.

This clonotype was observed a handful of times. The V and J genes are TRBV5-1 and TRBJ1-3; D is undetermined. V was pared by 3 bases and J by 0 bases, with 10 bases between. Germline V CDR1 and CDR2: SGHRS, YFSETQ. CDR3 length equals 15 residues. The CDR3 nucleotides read TGCGCCAGCAGCTCGGACGCAAGCTCTGGAAACACCATATATTTT. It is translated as CASSSDASSGNTIYF.

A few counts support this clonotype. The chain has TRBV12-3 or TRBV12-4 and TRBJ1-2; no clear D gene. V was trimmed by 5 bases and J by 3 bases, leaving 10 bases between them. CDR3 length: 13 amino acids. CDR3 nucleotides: TGTGCCAGCAGTATACAGCTATACTATGGCTACACCTTC. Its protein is CASSIQLYYGYTF.

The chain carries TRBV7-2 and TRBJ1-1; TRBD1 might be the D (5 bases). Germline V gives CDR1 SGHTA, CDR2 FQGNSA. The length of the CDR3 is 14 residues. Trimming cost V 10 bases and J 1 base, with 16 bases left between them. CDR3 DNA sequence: TGTGCCAAAACAACAGGACCATCGAACACTGAAGCTTTCTTT. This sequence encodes CAKTTGPSNTEAFF.

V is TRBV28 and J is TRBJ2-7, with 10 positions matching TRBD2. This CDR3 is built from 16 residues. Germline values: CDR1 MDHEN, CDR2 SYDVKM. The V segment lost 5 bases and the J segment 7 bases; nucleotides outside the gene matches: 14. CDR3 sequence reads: CASSALTSGERGEQYF. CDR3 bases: TGTGCCAGCAGTGCTCTAACTAGCGGGGAGAGGGGGGAGCAGTACTTC. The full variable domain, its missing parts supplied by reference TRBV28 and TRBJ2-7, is DVKVTQSSRYLVKRTGEKVFLECVQDMDHENMFWYRQDPGLGLRLIYFSYDVKMKEKGDIPEGYSVSREKKERFSLILESASTNQTSMYLCASSALTSGERGEQYFGPGTRLTVT.

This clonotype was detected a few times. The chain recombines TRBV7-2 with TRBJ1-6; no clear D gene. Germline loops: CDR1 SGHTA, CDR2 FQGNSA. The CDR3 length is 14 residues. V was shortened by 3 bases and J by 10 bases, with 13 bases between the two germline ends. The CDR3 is CASSLGSPGSPLHF. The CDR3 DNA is TGTGCCAGCAGCTTGGGATCGCCGGGGTCACCCCTCCACTTT.

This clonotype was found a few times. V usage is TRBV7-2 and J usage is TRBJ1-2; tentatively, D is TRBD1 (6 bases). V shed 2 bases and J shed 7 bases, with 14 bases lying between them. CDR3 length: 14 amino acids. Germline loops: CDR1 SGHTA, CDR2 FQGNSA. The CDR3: CASSLTRQGFGYTF. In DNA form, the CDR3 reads TGTGCCAGCAGCTTAACACGGCAGGGGTTTGGCTACACCTTC.

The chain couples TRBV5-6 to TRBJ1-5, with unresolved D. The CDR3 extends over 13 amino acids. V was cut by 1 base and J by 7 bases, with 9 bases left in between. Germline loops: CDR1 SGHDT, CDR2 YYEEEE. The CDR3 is CASSLRVDQPQHF. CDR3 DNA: TGTGCCAGCAGCTTGCGAGTAGACCAGCCCCAGCATTTT.

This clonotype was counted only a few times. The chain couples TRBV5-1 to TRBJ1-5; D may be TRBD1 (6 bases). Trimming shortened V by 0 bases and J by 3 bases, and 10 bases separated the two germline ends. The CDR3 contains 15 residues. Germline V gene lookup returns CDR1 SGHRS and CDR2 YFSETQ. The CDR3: CASSLVPGVNQPQHF. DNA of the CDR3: TGCGCCAGCAGCTTGGTTCCAGGGGTCAATCAGCCCCAGCATTTT.

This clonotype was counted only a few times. The CDR3 bases are TGTGCCGGAAGCCAATTCAGCGGGAGGGGGAGAAGCACAGATACGCAGTATTTT. It codes for CAGSQFSGRGRSTDTQYF. The V call is TRBV30, the J call TRBJ2-3, with 10 bases fitting TRBD2. This CDR3 contains 18 residues. CDR1 is GTSNPN and CDR2 is SVGIG in the germline V gene (reference sequence). Losses at the gene ends were 8 bases for V and 0 bases for J; bases not matched to a gene: 17.

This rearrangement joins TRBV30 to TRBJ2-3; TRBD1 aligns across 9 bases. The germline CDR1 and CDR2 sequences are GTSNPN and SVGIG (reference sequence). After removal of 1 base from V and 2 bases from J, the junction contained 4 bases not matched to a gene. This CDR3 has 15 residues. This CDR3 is CAWSGGTGYTDTQYF. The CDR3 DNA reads TGTGCCTGGAGTGGTGGGACAGGGTACACAGATACGCAGTATTTT.

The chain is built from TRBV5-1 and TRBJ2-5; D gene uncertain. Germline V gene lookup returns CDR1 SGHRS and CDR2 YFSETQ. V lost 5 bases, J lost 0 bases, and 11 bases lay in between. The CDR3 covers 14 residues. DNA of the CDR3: TGCGCCAGCAGGCCCCCAGCGTACCAAGAGACCCAGTACTTC. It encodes CASRPPAYQETQYF. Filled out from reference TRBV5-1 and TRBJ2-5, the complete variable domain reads KAGVTQTPRYLIKTRGQQVTLSCSPISGHRSVSWYQQTPGQGLQFLFEYFSETQRNKGNFPGRFSGRQFSNSRSEMNVSTLELGDSALYLCASRPPAYQETQYFGPGTRLLVL.

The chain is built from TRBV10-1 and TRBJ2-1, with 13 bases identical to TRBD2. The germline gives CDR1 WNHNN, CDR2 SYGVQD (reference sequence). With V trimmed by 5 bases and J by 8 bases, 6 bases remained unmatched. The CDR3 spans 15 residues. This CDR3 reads CASSRTSGSVDEQFF. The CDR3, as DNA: TGCGCCAGCAGTCGGACTAGCGGGAGTGTCGATGAGCAGTTCTTC.